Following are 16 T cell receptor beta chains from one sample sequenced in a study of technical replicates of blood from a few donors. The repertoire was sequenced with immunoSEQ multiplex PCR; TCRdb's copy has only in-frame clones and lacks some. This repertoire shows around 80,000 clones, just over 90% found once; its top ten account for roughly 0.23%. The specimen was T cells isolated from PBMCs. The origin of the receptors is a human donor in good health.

This CDR3 is CASSGGGPAEQYF. The CDR3 DNA is TGTGCCAGCAGCGGCGGGGGACCGGCCGAGCAGTACTTC. V and J are TRBV2 and TRBJ2-7; 7 bases agree with TRBD2. The CDR3 is 13 residues long. Germline values: CDR1 SNHLY, CDR2 FYNNEI. The ends lost 6 bases at V and 6 bases at J; junction bases unmatched: 8.

The CDR3 DNA sequence: TGTGCCAGCAGACAGGTGACTAATGAAAAACTGTTTTTT. Encoded protein: CASRQVTNEKLFF. The rearrangement joins TRBV27 to TRBJ1-4, with TRBD1 as a possible D gene (5 bases). Trimming shortened V by 6 bases and J by 2 bases, and 7 bases separated the two germline ends. Germline lookup yields CDR1 MNHEY and CDR2 SMNVEV (reference sequence). The CDR3 covers 13 residues.

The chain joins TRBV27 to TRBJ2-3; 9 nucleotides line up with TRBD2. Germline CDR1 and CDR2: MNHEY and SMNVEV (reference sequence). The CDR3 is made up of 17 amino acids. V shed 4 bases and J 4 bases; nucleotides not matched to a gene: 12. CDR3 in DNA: TGTGCCAGCAGTTCCCGGTGGGCGCGGGAGGGTTCAGATACGCAGTATTTT. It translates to CASSSRWAREGSDTQYF.

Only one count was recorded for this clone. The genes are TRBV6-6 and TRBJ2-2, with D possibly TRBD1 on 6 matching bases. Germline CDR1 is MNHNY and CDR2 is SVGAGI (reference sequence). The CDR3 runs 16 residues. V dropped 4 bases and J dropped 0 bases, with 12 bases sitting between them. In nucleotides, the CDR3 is TGTGCCAGCAGTTTCGGGACATACTCGAACACCGGGGAGCTGTTTTTT. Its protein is CASSFGTYSNTGELFF.

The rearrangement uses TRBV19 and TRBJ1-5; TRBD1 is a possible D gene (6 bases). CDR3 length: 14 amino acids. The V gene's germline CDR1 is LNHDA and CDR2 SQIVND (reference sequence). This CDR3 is CASGQQYSNQPQHF. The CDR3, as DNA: TGTGCGAGCGGACAGCAGTATAGCAATCAGCCCCAGCATTTT.

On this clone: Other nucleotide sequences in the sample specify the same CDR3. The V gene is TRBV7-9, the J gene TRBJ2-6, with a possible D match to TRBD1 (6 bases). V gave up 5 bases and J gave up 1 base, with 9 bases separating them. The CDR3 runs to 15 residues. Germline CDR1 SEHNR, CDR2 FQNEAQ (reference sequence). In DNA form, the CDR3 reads TGTGCCAGCAGCCTCACAGGGTCTGGGGCCAACGTCCTGACTTTC. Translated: CASSLTGSGANVLTF.

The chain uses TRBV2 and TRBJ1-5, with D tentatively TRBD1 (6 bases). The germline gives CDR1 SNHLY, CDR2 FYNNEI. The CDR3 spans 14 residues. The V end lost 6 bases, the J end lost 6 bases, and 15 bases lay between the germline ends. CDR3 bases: TGTGCCAGCAGCGGGGGGCAGGGACGTCAGCCCCAGCATTTT. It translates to CASSGGQGRQPQHF.

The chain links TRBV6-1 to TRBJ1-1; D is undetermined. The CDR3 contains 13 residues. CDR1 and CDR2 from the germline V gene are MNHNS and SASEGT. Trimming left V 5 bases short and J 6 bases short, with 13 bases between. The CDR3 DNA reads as TGTGCCAGCAGTCAGACGGTTGCGGCTGAAGCTTTCTTT. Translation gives CASSQTVAAEAFF.

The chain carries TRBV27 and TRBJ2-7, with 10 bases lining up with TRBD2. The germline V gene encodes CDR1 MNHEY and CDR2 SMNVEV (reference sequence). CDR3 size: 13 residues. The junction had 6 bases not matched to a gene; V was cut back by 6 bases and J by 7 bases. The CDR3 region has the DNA TGTGCCAGCAGCCCACAACTAGCGGGGGAGCAGTACTTC. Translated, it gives CASSPQLAGEQYF.

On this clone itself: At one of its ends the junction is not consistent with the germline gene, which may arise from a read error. In DNA, the CDR3 is TGCAGCGTTGCTTCGGGGGAGGGTTCCCCTTCCTTC. Amino acid sequence: CSVASGEGSPSF. This sequence joins TRBV29-1 and TRBJ2-7; 7 nucleotides agree with TRBD2. The length of the CDR3 is 12 residues. Germline values: CDR1 SQVTM, CDR2 ANQGSEA.

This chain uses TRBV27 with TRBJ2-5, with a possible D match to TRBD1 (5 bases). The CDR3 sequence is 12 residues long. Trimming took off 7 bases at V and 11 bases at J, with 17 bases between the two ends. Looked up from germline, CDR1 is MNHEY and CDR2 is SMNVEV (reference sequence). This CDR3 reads CASNSAGGQQYF. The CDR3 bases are TGTGCCAGCAACTCAGCAGGTGGACAACAGTACTTC.

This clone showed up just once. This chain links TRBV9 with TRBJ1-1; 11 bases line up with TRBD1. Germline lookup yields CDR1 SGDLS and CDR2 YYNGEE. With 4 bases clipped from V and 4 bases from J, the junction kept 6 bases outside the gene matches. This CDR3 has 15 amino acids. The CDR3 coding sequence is TGTGCCAGCAGCCCATCCGGGACAGGGGGCACTGAAGCTTTCTTT. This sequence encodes CASSPSGTGGTEAFF.

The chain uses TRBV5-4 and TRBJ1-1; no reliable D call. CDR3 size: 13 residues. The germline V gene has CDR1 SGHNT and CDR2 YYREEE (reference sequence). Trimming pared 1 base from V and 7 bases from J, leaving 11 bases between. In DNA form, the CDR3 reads TGTGCCAGCAGCTTGTCCGGAGGTAGTGAAGCTTTCTTT. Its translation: CASSLSGGSEAFF.

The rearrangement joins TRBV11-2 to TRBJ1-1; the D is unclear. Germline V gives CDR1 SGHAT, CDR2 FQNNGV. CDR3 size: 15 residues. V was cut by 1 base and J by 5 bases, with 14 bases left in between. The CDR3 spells CASSLGSGGWTEAFF. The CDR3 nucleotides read TGTGCCAGCAGCTTAGGATCGGGAGGCTGGACTGAAGCTTTCTTT.

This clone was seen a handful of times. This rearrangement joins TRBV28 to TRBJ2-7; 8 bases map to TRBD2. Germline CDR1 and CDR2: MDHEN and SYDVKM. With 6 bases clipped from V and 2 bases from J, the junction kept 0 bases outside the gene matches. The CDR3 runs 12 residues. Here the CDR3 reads CASRGLAYEQYF. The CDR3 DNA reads TGTGCCAGCAGGGGACTAGCCTACGAGCAGTACTTC.

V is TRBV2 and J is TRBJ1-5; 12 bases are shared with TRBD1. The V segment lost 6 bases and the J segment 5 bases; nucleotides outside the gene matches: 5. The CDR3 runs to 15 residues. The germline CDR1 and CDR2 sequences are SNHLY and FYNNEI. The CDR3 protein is CASRSGTGGYQPQHF. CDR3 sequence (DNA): TGTGCCAGCAGATCCGGGACAGGGGGCTATCAGCCCCAGCATTTT.